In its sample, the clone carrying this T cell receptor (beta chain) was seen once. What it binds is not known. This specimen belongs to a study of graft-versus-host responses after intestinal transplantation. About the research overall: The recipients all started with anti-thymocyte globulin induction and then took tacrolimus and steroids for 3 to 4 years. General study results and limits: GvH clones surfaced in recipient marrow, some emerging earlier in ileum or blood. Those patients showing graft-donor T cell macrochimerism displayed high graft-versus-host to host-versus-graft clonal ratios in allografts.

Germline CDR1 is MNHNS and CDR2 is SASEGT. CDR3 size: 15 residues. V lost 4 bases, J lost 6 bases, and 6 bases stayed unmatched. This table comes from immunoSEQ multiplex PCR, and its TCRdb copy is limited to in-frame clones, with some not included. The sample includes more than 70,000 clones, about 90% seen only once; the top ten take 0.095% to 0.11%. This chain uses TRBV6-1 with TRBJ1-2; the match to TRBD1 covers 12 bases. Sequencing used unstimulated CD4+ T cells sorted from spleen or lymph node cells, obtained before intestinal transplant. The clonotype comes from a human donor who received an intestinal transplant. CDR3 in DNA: TGTGCCAGCAGTGGGGACAGGGGGCGATGGGATGGCTACACCTTC. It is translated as CASSGDRGRWDGYTF.